This T cell receptor beta chain was recorded in a study of cytomegalovirus exposure and HLA in healthy donors. V shed 5 bases and J shed 0 bases, with 16 bases lying between them. Germline values: CDR1 SGHAT, CDR2 FQNNGV. This CDR3 contains 16 residues. Regarding this clone: Its antigen is unknown.

Primers: 60 Vbeta forward and 13 Jbeta reverse. Some clones are missing from TCRdb's copy, which holds only in-frame ones; the method was immunoSEQ multiplex PCR. Found here are a few hundred thousand clones, almost 80% of them singletons; the top ten hold roughly 1.9%. Study-wide results and limits: Association of fewer than 20,000 TCR beta sequences with HLA alleles was found at 0.05 false discovery rate in a later analysis. The investigators catalogued 150 to 200 TCR beta chains as cytomegalovirus-associated.

The sequenced sample consisted of PBMCs. This sequence originates from a man younger than 35 in good health and CMV-seronegative. The chain uses TRBV11-2 and TRBJ2-5; D may be TRBD1 (5 bases). CDR3: CASSPGHASYQETQYF. The CDR3 region has the DNA TGTGCCAGCAGCCCCGGACACGCCTCGTACCAAGAGACCCAGTACTTC.